This TCR beta chain derives from a study of blood T cell repertoires in COVID-19. Overall study context: COVID-19 samples collected from the United States, Italy and Spain covered acute and convalescent phases.

Germline V gene sequence: CDR1 MDHEN, CDR2 SYDVKM. This CDR3 has 11 residues. V lost 5 bases and J lost 5, with 3 bases in between. The method was immunoSEQ multiplex PCR; TCRdb's version includes in-frame clones alone and lacks a portion of them. The table records 310,000 or so clones, about nine tenths of them present only once. The V gene is TRBV28, the J gene TRBJ2-2; D not resolved. The sequencing input was peripheral blood. The TCR sequence derives from a man in his forties or fifties with active or convalescent COVID-19. The DNA for the CDR3 is TGTGCCAGCAGTCGGACCGGGGAGCTGTTTTTT. Amino acid sequence: CASSRTGELFF.